This T cell receptor (beta chain) was captured in a study of T cells in Graves' hyperthyroidism and ophthalmopathy. This clonotype was counted a few times. Its antigen is unidentified. V was trimmed by 0 bases and J by 9 bases, leaving 13 bases between them. CDR1 is SGDLS and CDR2 is YYNGEE in the germline V gene. CDR3 length equals 14 residues. Clinical symptoms, serum thyroxine and TRAb, thyroid ultrasound and orbital computed tomography were used for the diagnoses. Amplified TCR beta CDR3 regions derived from RNA transcripts. HTBI primers were used for first-round RT-PCR of the TCR CDR3. TCRdb independently ran MiXCR on the multiplex PCR reads; one entry per CDR3 protein. The repertoire has around 340,000 distinct CDR3 sequences, approximately 17% of them found once; the top ten carry roughly a third. Study results and limitations: Expanded thyroid clonotypes (above 0.001) were mostly also found in blood.

This TCR was recovered from a man aged 25 to 40 with Graves' hyperthyroidism. The specimen sequenced was blood. This sequence joins TRBV9 and TRBJ2-1; D might be TRBD1 (6 bases). CDR3 sequence: CASSVVQGSSEQFF. The CDR3 DNA follows: TGTGCCAGCAGCGTAGTACAGGGCTCTAGTGAGCAGTTCTTC.